Listed here are 13 T cell receptor beta chains from one sample, sequenced in a study of siplizumab effects on memory and regulatory T cells (dated 2019 in TCRdb). Library preparation was by the immunoSEQ multiplex PCR assay. In TCRdb, the immuneACCESS table is reduced to in-frame sequences with V and J assigned. These tables do not hold every clone; where another copy was compared, an unresolved V gene accounts for under half, and the others remain unexplained. In all, the sample holds about 72,000 clones, and more than 80% of those were seen once. The ten biggest clones cover around 30% of the sample. Sequenced input: CD8+ T cells sorted from blood. The source of these receptors is a human donor in good health.

V and J are TRBV19 and TRBJ2-7; D perhaps matches TRBD2 (6 bases). The germline V and J ends were trimmed by 1 base and 0 bases, with 10 bases remaining between them. Germline V lookup: CDR1 LNHDA, CDR2 SQIVND (reference sequence). The CDR3 has 15 residues. The CDR3 DNA reads TGTGCCAGTAGTATAGGTGCGGGATACTCCTACGAGCAGTACTTC. It encodes CASSIGAGYSYEQYF.

The chain uses TRBV12-5 and TRBJ2-7, with 10 bases matching TRBD1. Germline CDR1 is LGHNT and CDR2 is FRNRAP. The CDR3 covers 15 residues. J lost 3 bases, V lost 4 bases, and 6 bases had no gene match. CDR3 sequence reads: CASGSPGQGFYEQYF. The CDR3 DNA sequence: TGTGCTAGTGGTTCGCCGGGACAGGGGTTCTACGAGCAGTACTTC.

The CDR3 here is CASRSLTNYGYTF. The CDR3 bases are TGTGCCAGCAGGTCCCTTACTAACTATGGCTACACCTTC. V gene TRBV21-1 combines with J gene TRBJ1-2. TRBV21-1 is marked as a pseudogene. CDR3 length: 13 amino acids.

The chain recombines TRBV6-1 with TRBJ2-7, with D unclear. Germline CDR1 is MNHNS and CDR2 is SASEGT. V was shortened by 5 bases and J by 5 bases, with 7 bases between the two germline ends. The CDR3 extends over 11 amino acids. The chain's CDR3 is CASSRPDEQYF. The CDR3 region has the DNA TGTGCCAGCAGTCGCCCGGACGAGCAGTACTTC.

This clone was recorded once. CDR3 coding DNA: TGTGCCAGCAGGTCGGATGCCAAAAACATTCAGTACTTC. This translates into CASRSDAKNIQYF. This chain connects TRBV11-2 to TRBJ2-4; D remains unclear. V dropped 6 bases and J dropped 1 base, with 7 bases sitting between them. The germline CDR1 and CDR2 sequences are SGHAT and FQNNGV. This CDR3 has 13 amino acids.

The V and J genes are TRBV4-1 and TRBJ2-7; the D gene is possibly TRBD1 (6 bases). V shed 3 bases and J shed 5 bases, with 17 bases lying between them. The CDR3 is 15 residues long. Germline V gives CDR1 MGHRA, CDR2 YSYEKL. This CDR3 reads CASSHTGQSTHEQYF. CDR3 nucleotides: TGCGCCAGCAGCCACACCGGACAGTCAACGCACGAGCAGTACTTC.

This chain joins TRBV4-1 and TRBJ2-3; TRBD1 matches 11 bases. Germline CDR1 reads MGHRA; CDR2 reads YSYEKL. The CDR3 consists of 15 residues. The junction had 5 bases not matched to a gene; V was cut back by 4 bases and J by 5 bases. CDR3 sequence reads: CASSPGQGDGDTQYF. The CDR3, as DNA: TGCGCCAGCAGCCCGGGACAGGGGGACGGAGATACGCAGTATTTT.

The chain couples TRBV19 to TRBJ1-5, with TRBD1 as a possible D gene (6 bases). Germline V gene data show CDR1 as LNHDA and CDR2 as SQIVND (reference sequence). The V end was cut by 7 bases, the J end by 5 bases, with 9 bases between. The CDR3 extends over 12 amino acids. The CDR3 bases are TGTGCCAGTAAGCAGGGGTATCAGCCCCAGCATTTT. This translates into CASKQGYQPQHF.

The chain has TRBV5-4 and TRBJ2-7, with D unclear. CDR3 length: 12 amino acids. Germline lookup yields CDR1 SGHNT and CDR2 YYREEE (reference sequence). The V end was cut by 4 bases, the J end by 2 bases, with 7 bases between. Written as DNA, the CDR3 is TGTGCCAGCAGCGCTCAAGCCTACGAGCAGTACTTC. Amino acid sequence: CASSAQAYEQYF. Full variable domain (rest looked up from reference TRBV5-4 and TRBJ2-7): ETGVTQSPTHLIKTRGQQVTLRCSSQSGHNTVSWYQQALGQGPQFIFQYYREEENGRGNFPPRFSGLQFPNYSSELNVNALELDDSALYLCASSAQAYEQYFGPGTRLTVT.

The V call is TRBV11-2, the J call TRBJ2-3; D tentatively fits TRBD1 or TRBD2 (5 bases each). Trimming left V 7 bases short and J 6 bases short, with 11 bases between. The CDR3 runs to 12 residues. Germline CDR1 reads SGHAT; CDR2 reads FQNNGV. DNA of the CDR3: TGTGCCAGCACCCCACGGGGCGATACGCAGTATTTT. Residues: CASTPRGDTQYF.

This chain links TRBV6-5 with TRBJ1-2; D is ambiguous. V gave up 0 bases and J gave up 2 bases, with 4 bases separating them. CDR1 and CDR2 (germline): MNHEY, SVGAGI. CDR3 length: 13 amino acids. The DNA for the CDR3 is TGTGCCAGCAGTTACTCGCCAAACTATGGCTACACCTTC. This codes for CASSYSPNYGYTF.

V gene TRBV19 combines with J gene TRBJ2-1, with D hard to call. Germline V gives CDR1 LNHDA, CDR2 SQIVND (reference sequence). The V and J ends lost 5 bases and 3 bases respectively, with 8 bases between them. The CDR3 extends over 13 amino acids. The CDR3 loop reads CASSGSSYNEQFF. The CDR3, as DNA: TGTGCCAGTAGTGGATCCAGCTACAATGAGCAGTTCTTC.

The V call is TRBV6-6, the J call TRBJ1-4; TRBD1 is a possible D gene (5 bases). Germline assignment: CDR1 MNHNY and CDR2 SVGAGI (reference sequence). The CDR3 consists of 16 residues. V gave up 2 bases and J gave up 2 bases, with 12 bases separating them. CDR3 nucleotide sequence: TGTGCCAGCAGTTACATAGGGGATATGACTAATGAAAAACTGTTTTTT. Its protein product is CASSYIGDMTNEKLFF.